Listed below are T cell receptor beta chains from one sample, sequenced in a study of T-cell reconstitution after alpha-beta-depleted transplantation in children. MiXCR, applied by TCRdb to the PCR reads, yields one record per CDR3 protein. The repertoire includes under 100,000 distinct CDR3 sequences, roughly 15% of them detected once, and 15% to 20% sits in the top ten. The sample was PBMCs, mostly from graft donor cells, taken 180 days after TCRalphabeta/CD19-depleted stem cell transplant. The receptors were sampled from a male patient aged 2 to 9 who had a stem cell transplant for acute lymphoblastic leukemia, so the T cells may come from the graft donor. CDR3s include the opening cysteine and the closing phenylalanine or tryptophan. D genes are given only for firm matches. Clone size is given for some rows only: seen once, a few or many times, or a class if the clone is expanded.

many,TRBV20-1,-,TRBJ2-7,TGCAGTGCTCAAAAGACACGCCTATACGAGCAGTACTTC,CSAQKTRLYEQYF
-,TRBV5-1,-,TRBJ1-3,TGCGCCAGCAGCTCCGGGACAAACTCTGGAAACACCATATATTTT,CASSSGTNSGNTIYF
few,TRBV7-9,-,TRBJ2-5,TGTGCCAGCAGCCGGGTCGGGGGAGAGACCCAGTACTTC,CASSRVGGETQYF
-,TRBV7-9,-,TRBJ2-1,TGTGCGAACGGGGACAAGGTAGATGAGCAGTTCTTC,CANGDKVDEQFF
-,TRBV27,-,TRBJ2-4,TGTGCCAGCAGTCATGTCCCGGGAGCCAAAAACATTCAGTACTTC,CASSHVPGAKNIQYF
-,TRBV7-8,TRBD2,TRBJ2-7,TGTGCCAGCAGCTTAGGGACACTAGCGGGCCACGTCGAGCAGTACTTC,CASSLGTLAGHVEQYF
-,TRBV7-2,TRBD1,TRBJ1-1,TGTGCCAGCAGCCCGGTGACAGGGGGCTCTGAAGCTTTCTTT,CASSPVTGGSEAFF
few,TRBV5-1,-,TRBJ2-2,TGCGCCAGCAGCTTGGTTTTCATTACGAACACCGGGGAGCTGTTTTTT,CASSLVFITNTGELFF
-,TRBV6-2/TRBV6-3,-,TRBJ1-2,TGTGCCAGCAGTTCAACCCGAATAGCTGGGGGACGAAGGAGCTATGGCTACACCTTC,CASSSTRIAGGRRSYGYTF
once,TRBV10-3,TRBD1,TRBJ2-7,TGTGCCATCGCTCGCCAGGGGGCGTGGGAGCAGTACTTC,CAIARQGAWEQYF
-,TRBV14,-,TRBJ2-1,TGTGCCAGCACCAATCCGGACCGCTCGGGACCGACTTTTTACAATGAGCAGTTCTTC,CASTNPDRSGPTFYNEQFF
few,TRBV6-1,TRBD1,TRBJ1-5,TGTGCCAGCAGACCCGGACAGGCTAGCAATCAGCCCCAGCATTTT,CASRPGQASNQPQHF